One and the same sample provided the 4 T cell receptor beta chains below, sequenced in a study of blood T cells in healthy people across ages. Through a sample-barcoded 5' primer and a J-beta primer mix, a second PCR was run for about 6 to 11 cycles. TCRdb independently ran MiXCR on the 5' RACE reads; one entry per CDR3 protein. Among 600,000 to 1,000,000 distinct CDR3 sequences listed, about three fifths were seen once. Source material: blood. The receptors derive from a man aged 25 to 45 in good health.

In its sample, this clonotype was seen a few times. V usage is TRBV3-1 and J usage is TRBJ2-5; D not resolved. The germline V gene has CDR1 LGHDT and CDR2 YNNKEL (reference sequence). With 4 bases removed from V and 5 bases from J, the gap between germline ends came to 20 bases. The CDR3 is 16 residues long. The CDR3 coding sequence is TGTGCCAGCAGCCTAGGATCAGCCTCATCGGGCGAGACCCAGTACTTC. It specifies CASSLGSASSGETQYF.

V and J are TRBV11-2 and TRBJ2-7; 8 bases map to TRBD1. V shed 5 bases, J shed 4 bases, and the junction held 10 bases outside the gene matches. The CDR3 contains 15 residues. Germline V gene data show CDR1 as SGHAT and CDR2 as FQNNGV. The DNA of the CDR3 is TGTGCCAGCAGCCCCGCTTGGGACAGGCCGTACGAGCAGTACTTC. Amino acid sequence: CASSPAWDRPYEQYF.

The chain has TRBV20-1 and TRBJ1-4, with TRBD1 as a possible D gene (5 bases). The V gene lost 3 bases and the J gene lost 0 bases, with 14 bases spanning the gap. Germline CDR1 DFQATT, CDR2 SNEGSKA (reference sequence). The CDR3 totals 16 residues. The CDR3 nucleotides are TGCAGTGCTAGGGCCGGGGCGGGGGCAACTAATGAAAAACTGTTTTTT. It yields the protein CSARAGAGATNEKLFF.

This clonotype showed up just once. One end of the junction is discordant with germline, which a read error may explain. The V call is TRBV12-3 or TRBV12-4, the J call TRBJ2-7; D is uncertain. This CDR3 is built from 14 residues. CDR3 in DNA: TGTGCCAGCAGTTTAGCGCCGGCCACAAATGAGCAGTATTTC. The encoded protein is CASSLAPATNEQYF.